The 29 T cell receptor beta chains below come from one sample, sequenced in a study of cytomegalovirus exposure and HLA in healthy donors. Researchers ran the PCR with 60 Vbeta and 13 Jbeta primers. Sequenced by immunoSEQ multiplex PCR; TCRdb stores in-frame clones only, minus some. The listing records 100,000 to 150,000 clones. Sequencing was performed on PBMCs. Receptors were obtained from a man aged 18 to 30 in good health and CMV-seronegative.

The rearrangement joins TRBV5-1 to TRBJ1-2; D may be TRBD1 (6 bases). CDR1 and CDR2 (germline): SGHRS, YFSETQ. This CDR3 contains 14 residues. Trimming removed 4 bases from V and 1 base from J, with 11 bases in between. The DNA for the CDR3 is TGCGCCAGCAGCACCGGACAGAGTAACTATGGCTACACCTTC. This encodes CASSTGQSNYGYTF.

CDR3 amino acids: CASSAAETQYF. CDR3 sequence (DNA): TGTGCCAGCAGCGCGGCGGAGACCCAGTACTTC. V usage is TRBV7-9 and J usage is TRBJ2-5; no firm D call. The V end was cut by 5 bases, the J end by 5 bases, with 6 bases between. The CDR3 contains 11 residues. Germline CDR1 and CDR2: SEHNR and FQNEAQ (reference sequence).

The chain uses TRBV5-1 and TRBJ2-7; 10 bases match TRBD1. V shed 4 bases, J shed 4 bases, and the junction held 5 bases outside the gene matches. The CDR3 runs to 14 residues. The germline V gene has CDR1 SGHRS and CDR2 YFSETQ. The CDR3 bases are TGCGCCAGCAGCACCGGGACAGGGGTTTACGAGCAGTACTTC. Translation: CASSTGTGVYEQYF.

CDR3: CASSLGSGASGGATNEQFF. The CDR3 DNA is TGTGCCAGCAGCTTAGGATCGGGAGCTAGCGGGGGGGCTACGAATGAGCAGTTCTTC. J is TRBJ2-1 and V is TRBV11-1; 12 positions match TRBD2. CDR1 and CDR2 from the germline V gene are SGHAT and FQDESV (reference sequence). Trimming cost V 1 base and J 7 bases; bases outside gene matches: 14. The CDR3 has 19 amino acids.

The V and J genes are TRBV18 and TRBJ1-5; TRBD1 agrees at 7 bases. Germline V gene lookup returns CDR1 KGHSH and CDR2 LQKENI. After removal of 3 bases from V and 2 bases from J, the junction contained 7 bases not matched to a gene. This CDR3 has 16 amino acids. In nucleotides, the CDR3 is TGTGCCAGCTCACCGGGACAGCCAGTAGGCAATCAGCCCCAGCATTTT. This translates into CASSPGQPVGNQPQHF.

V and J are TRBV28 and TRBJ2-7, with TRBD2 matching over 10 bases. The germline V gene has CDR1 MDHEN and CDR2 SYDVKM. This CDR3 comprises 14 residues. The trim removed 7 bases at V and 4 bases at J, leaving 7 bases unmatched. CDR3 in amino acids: CASNELAGRYEQYF. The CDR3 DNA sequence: TGTGCCAGCAACGAACTAGCGGGGCGGTACGAGCAGTACTTC. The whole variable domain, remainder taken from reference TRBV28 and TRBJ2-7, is DVKVTQSSRYLVKRTGEKVFLECVQDMDHENMFWYRQDPGLGLRLIYFSYDVKMKEKGDIPEGYSVSREKKERFSLILESASTNQTSMYLCASNELAGRYEQYFGPGTRLTVT.

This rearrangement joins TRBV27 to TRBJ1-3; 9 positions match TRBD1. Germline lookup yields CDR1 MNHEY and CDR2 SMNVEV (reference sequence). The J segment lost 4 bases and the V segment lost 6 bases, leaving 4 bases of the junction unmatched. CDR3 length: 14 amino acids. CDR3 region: CASSTGTGGNTIYF. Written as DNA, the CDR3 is TGTGCCAGCAGCACCGGGACAGGGGGAAACACCATATATTTT.

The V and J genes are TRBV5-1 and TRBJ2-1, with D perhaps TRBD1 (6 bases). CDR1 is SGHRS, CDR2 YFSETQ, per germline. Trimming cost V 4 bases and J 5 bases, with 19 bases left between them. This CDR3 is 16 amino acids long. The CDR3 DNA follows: TGCGCCAGCAGCCAAGGACAGCCCCTTCGGGACAATGAGCAGTTCTTC. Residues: CASSQGQPLRDNEQFF.

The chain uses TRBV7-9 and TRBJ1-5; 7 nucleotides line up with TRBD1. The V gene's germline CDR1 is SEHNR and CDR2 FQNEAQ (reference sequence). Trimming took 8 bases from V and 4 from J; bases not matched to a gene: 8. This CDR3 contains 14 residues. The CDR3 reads CASDRTGGNQPQHF. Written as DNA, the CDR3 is TGTGCCAGCGACAGGACAGGCGGTAATCAGCCCCAGCATTTT. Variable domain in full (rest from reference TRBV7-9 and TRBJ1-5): DTGVSQNPRHKITKRGQNVTFRCDPISEHNRLYWYRQTLGQGPEFLTYFQNEAQLEKSRLLSDRFSAERPKGSFSTLEIQRTEQGDSAMYLCASDRTGGNQPQHFGDGTRLSIL.

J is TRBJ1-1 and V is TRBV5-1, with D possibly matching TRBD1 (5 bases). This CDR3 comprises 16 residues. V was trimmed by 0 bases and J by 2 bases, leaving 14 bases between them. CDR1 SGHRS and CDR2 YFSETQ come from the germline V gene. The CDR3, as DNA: TGCGCCAGCAGCTTGGCGGGGGATTTATTCAACACTGAAGCTTTCTTT. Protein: CASSLAGDLFNTEAFF.

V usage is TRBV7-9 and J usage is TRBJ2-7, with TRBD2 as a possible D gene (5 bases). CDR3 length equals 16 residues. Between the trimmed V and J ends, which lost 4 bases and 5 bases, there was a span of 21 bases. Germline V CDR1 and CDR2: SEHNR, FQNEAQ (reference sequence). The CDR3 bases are TGTGCCAGCAGCTGGACTGGACCTAGTCCTACTAACGAGCAGTACTTC. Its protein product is CASSWTGPSPTNEQYF.

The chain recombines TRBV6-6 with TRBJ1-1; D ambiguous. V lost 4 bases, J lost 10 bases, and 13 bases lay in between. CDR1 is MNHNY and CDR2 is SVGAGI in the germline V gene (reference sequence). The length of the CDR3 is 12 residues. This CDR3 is CASSFLTGGAFF. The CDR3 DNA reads TGTGCCAGCAGTTTTCTGACGGGAGGAGCTTTCTTT.

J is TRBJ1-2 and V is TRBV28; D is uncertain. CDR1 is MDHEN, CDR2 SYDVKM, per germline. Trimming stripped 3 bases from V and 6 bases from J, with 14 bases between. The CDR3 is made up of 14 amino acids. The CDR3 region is CASSFLREGDGYTF. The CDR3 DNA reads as TGTGCCAGCAGTTTCCTCCGGGAGGGCGATGGCTACACCTTC.

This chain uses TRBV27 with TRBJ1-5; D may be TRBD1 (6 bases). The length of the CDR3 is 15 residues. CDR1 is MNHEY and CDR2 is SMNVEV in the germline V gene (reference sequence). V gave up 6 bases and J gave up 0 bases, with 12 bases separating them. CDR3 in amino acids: CASRIGQNSNQPQHF. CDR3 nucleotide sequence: TGTGCCAGCAGGATCGGACAGAATAGCAATCAGCCCCAGCATTTT.

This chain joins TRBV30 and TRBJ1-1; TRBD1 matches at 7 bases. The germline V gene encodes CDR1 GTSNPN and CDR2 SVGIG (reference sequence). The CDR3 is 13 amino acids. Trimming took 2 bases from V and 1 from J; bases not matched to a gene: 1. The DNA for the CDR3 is TGTGCCTGGAGTCGGACAGGGAACACTGAAGCTTTCTTT. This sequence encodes CAWSRTGNTEAFF. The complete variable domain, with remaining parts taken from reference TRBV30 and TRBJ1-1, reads SQTIHQWPATLVQPVGSPLSLECTVEGTSNPNLYWYRQAAGRGLQLLFYSVGIGQISSEVPQNLSASRPQDRQFILSSKKLLLSDSGFYLCAWSRTGNTEAFFGQGTRLTVV.

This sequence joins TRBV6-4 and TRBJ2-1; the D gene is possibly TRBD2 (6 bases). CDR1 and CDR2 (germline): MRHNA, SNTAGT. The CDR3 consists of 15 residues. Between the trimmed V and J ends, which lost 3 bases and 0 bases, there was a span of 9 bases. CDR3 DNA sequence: TGTGCCAGCAGTGAGCGCGGGGACTCCTACAATGAGCAGTTCTTC. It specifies CASSERGDSYNEQFF.

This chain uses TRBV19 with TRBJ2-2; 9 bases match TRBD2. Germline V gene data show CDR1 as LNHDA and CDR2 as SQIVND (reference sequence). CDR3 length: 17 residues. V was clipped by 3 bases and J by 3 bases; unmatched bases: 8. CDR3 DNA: TGTGCCAGTAGTATGAAGTTCCTAGCGGGATACACCGGGGAGCTGTTTTTT. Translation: CASSMKFLAGYTGELFF.

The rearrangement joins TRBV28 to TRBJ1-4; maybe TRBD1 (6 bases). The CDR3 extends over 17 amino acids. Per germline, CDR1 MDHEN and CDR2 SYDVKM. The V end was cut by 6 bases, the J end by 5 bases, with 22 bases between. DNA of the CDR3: TGTGCCAGCAGAACTTTCGGGGGGGGCGAGTTAAATGAAAAACTGTTTTTT. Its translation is CASRTFGGGELNEKLFF. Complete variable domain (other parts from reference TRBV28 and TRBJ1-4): DVKVTQSSRYLVKRTGEKVFLECVQDMDHENMFWYRQDPGLGLRLIYFSYDVKMKEKGDIPEGYSVSREKKERFSLILESASTNQTSMYLCASRTFGGGELNEKLFFGSGTQLSVL.

The CDR3 region has the DNA TGTGCCAGCAGCTTTAGCAGCAGTGTCACTGAAGCTTTCTTT. It is translated as CASSFSSSVTEAFF. The chain joins TRBV11-2 to TRBJ1-1; D unresolved. The V and J ends lost 3 bases and 4 bases respectively, with 12 bases between them. Germline lookup yields CDR1 SGHAT and CDR2 FQNNGV. The CDR3 contains 14 residues.

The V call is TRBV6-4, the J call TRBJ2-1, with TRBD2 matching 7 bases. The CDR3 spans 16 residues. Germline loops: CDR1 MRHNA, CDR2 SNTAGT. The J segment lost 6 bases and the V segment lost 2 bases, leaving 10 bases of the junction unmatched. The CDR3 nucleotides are TGTGCCAGCAGTGACAGGGGCGGGAGAAGGGTCAATGAGCAGTTCTTC. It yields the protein CASSDRGGRRVNEQFF.

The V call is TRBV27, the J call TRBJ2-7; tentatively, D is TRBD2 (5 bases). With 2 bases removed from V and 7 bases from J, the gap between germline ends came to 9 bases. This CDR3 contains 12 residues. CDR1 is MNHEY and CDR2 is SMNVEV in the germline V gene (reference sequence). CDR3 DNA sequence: TGTGCCAGCAGTTTAGAAGGGAGAGAGCAGTACTTC. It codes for CASSLEGREQYF.

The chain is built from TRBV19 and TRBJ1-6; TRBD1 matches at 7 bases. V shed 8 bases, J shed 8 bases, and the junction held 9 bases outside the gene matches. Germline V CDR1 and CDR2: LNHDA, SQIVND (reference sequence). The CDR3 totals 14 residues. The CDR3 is CASARQGNHSPLHF. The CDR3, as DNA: TGTGCCAGTGCACGACAGGGAAACCATTCACCCCTCCACTTT.

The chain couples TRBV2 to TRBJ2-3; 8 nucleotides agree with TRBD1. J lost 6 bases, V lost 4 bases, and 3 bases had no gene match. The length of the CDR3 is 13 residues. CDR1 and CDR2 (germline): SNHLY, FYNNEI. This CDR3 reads CASSGRTGDTQYF. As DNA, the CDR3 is TGTGCCAGCAGTGGGAGGACAGGGGATACGCAGTATTTT. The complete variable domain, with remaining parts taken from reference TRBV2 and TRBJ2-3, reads EPEVTQTPSHQVTQMGQEVILRCVPISNHLYFYWYRQILGQKVEFLVSFYNNEISEKSEIFDDQFSVERPDGSNFTLKIRSTKLEDSAMYFCASSGRTGDTQYFGPGTRLTVL.

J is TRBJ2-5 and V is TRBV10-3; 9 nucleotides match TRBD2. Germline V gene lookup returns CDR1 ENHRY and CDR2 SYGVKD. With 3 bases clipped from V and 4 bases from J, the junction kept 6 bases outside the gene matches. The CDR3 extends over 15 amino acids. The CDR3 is CAISDGGRARETQYF. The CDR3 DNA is TGTGCCATCAGTGACGGCGGGAGGGCCCGAGAGACCCAGTACTTC.

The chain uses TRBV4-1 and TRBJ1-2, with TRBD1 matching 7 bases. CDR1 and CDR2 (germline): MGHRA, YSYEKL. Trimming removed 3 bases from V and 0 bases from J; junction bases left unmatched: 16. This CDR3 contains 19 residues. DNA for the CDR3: TGCGCCAGCAGCCATTTTTTGACGGGACAGCTACCTACTAACTATGGCTACACCTTC. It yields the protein CASSHFLTGQLPTNYGYTF.

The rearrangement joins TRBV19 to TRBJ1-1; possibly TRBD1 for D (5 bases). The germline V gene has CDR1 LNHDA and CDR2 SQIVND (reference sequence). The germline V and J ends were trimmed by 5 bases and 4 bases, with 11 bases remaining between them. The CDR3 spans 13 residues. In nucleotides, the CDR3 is TGTGCCAGTAGTTTCCCCGGGGGCACTGAAGCTTTCTTT. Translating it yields CASSFPGGTEAFF. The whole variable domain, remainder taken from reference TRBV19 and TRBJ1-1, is DGGITQSPKYLFRKEGQNVTLSCEQNLNHDAMYWYRQDPGQGLRLIYYSQIVNDFQKGDIAEGYSVSREKKESFPLTVTSAQKNPTAFYLCASSFPGGTEAFFGQGTRLTVV.

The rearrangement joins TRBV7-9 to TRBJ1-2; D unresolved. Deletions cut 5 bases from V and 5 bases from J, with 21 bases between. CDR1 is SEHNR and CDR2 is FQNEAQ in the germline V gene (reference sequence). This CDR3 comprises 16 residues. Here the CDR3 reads CASSLGGGLLSYGYTF. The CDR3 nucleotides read TGTGCCAGCAGCCTGGGCGGCGGACTCCTATCTTATGGCTACACCTTC.

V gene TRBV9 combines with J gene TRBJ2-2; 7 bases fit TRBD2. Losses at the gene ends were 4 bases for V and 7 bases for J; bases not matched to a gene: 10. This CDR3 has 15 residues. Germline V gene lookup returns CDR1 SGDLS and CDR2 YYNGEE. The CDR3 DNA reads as TGTGCCAGCAGCCCCACTGGGGGGGATTTCGGGGAGCTGTTTTTT. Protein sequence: CASSPTGGDFGELFF.

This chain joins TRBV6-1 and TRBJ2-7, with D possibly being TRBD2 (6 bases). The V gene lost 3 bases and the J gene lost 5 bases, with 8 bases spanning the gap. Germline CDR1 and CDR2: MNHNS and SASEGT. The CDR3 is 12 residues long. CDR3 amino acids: CASSETRNEQYF. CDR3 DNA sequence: TGTGCCAGCAGTGAGACTAGAAACGAGCAGTACTTC.